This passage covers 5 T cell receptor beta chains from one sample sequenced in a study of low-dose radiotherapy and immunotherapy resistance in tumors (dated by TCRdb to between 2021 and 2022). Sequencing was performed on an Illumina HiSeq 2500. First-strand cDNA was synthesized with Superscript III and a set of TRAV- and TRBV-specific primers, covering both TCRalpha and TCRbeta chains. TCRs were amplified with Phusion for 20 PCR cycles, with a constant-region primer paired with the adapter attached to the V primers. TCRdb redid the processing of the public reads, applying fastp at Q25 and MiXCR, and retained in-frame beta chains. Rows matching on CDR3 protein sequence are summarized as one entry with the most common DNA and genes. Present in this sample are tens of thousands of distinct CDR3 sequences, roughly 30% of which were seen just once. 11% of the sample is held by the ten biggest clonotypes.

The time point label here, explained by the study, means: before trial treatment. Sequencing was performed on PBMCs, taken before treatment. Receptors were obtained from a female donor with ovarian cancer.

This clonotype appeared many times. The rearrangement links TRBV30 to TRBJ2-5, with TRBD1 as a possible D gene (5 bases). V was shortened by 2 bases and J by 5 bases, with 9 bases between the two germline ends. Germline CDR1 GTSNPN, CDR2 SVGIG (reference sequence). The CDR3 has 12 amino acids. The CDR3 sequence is CAWSLNRETQYF. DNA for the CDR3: TGTGCCTGGAGTCTCAACAGGGAGACCCAGTACTTC.

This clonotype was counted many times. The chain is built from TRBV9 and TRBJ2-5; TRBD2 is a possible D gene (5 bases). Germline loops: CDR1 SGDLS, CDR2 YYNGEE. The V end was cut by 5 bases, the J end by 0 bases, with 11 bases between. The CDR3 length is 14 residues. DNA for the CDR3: TGTGCCAGCAGTCTAAGAGGGAACCAAGAGACCCAGTACTTC. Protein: CASSLRGNQETQYF.

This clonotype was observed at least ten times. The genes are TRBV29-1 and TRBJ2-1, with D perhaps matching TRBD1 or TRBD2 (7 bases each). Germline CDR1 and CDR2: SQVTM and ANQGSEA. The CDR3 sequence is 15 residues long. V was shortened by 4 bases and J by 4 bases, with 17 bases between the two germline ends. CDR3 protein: CSVAGGLAAYNEQFF. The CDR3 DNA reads TGCAGCGTTGCAGGGGGGCTAGCGGCGTACAATGAGCAGTTCTTC.

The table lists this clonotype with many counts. CDR3 nucleotides: TGCAGCGTTCACGGGACGGGGGGAAACACCATATATTTT. Its translation is CSVHGTGGNTIYF. This chain joins TRBV29-1 and TRBJ1-3; TRBD1 might be the D (5 bases). V lost 5 bases and J lost 4, with 12 bases in between. This CDR3 contains 13 residues. Germline V CDR1 and CDR2: SQVTM, ANQGSEA.

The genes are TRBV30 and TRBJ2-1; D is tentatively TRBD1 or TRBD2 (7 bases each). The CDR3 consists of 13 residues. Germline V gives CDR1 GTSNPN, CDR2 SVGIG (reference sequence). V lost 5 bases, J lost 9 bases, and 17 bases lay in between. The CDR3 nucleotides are TGTGCCTGGGGGGGGGGACAGCGGGTTGAGCAGTTCTTC. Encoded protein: CAWGGGQRVEQFF.